What follows describes a single T cell receptor beta chain. Primers: 60 Vbeta forward and 13 Jbeta reverse. Profiling relied on immunoSEQ multiplex PCR, and the TCRdb table lists in-frame clones only, not all of them. Among 160,000 or so clones listed, less than 80% were seen once. This sample was included in a study of cytomegalovirus exposure and HLA in healthy donors. The V gene's germline CDR1 is SQVTM and CDR2 ANQGSEA. This CDR3 is 13 amino acids long. Trimming pared 3 bases from V and 4 bases from J, leaving 12 bases between. The chain combines TRBV29-1 with TRBJ2-5, with D perhaps TRBD2 (5 bases). The sequencing input was PBMCs. The clonotype originates from a man between 40 and 49 years old in good health and CMV-seronegative. The chain's CDR3 is CSVDLSAGETQYF. The CDR3 nucleotides read TGCAGCGTTGACCTCTCCGCGGGAGAGACCCAGTACTTC.